The rows below give T cell receptor beta chains drawn from one sample of a study of blood T cell repertoires in COVID-19. The repertoire was sequenced with immunoSEQ multiplex PCR; TCRdb's copy has only in-frame clones and lacks some. The sample contains under 90,000 clones, 60% to 75% of which appear only once. The sequencing input was peripheral blood. The source of these receptors is a man aged 50 to 60 with active or convalescent COVID-19. The CDR3 runs from the conserved cysteine through the conserved F or W. D genes are given only for firm matches. Clone size is not always given. Where it is, it says once, few, many or a class for expanded clones.

v_call: TRBV6-5; j_call: TRBJ2-3; d_call: TRBD2; clone_size: once; cdr3_aa: CASSSPSGGSTDTQYF; cdr3_nt: TGTGCCAGCAGTTCCCCTAGCGGGGGGTCCACAGATACGCAGTATTTT
v_call: TRBV7-3; j_call: TRBJ1-1; d_call: NA; clone_size: NA; cdr3_aa: CASSLSVGSTEAFF; cdr3_nt: TGTGCCAGCAGCCTATCGGTGGGGAGCACTGAAGCTTTCTTT
v_call: TRBV2; j_call: TRBJ1-2; d_call: NA; clone_size: NA; cdr3_aa: CAGSVDINYGYTF; cdr3_nt: TGTGCCGGTAGTGTGGACATTAACTATGGCTACACCTTC
v_call: TRBV5-1; j_call: TRBJ2-2; d_call: NA; clone_size: NA; cdr3_aa: CASSPGGANTGELFF; cdr3_nt: TGCGCCAGCAGCCCGGGGGGCGCGAACACCGGGGAGCTGTTTTTT
v_call: TRBV10-3; j_call: TRBJ1-1; d_call: NA; clone_size: NA; cdr3_aa: CAITPNREGNTEAFF; cdr3_nt: TGTGCCATCACTCCCAACAGGGAAGGAAACACTGAAGCTTTCTTT
v_call: TRBV6-5; j_call: TRBJ2-3; d_call: TRBD1; clone_size: NA; cdr3_aa: CASSPGQEGDTQYF; cdr3_nt: TGTGCCAGCAGCCCGGGACAGGAGGGAGATACGCAGTATTTT
v_call: TRBV27; j_call: TRBJ1-6; d_call: NA; clone_size: NA; cdr3_aa: CASSLRGGNNSPLHF; cdr3_nt: TGTGCCAGCAGCCTCCGGGGAGGGAATAATTCACCCCTCCACTTT
v_call: TRBV28; j_call: TRBJ2-1; d_call: NA; clone_size: NA; cdr3_aa: CASSPTGFNAYNEQFF; cdr3_nt: TGTGCCAGCAGTCCCACAGGGTTCAACGCCTACAATGAGCAGTTCTTC
v_call: TRBV4-1; j_call: TRBJ2-7; d_call: NA; clone_size: NA; cdr3_aa: CASSQEAGGFYEQYF; cdr3_nt: TGCGCCAGCAGCCAAGAAGCAGGAGGCTTCTACGAGCAGTACTTC
v_call: TRBV6-6; j_call: TRBJ2-1; d_call: TRBD2; clone_size: NA; cdr3_aa: CASSPGAGGLNEQFF; cdr3_nt: TGTGCCAGCAGCCCAGGGGCGGGGGGGCTCAATGAGCAGTTCTTC
v_call: TRBV9; j_call: TRBJ1-1; d_call: TRBD1; clone_size: few; cdr3_aa: CASSVQGETTEAFF; cdr3_nt: TGTGCCAGCAGCGTACAGGGGGAGACCACTGAAGCTTTCTTT
v_call: TRBV14; j_call: TRBJ2-7; d_call: TRBD1; clone_size: few; cdr3_aa: CASSPRQGLGEQYF; cdr3_nt: TGTGCCAGCAGCCCTAGACAGGGCTTGGGGGAGCAGTACTTC
v_call: TRBV11-1; j_call: TRBJ2-7; d_call: TRBD1; clone_size: many; cdr3_aa: CASSFSGGQGTYEQYF; cdr3_nt: TGTGCCAGCAGCTTCAGTGGCGGACAGGGGACCTACGAGCAGTACTTC
v_call: TRBV6-5; j_call: TRBJ1-6; d_call: TRBD1; clone_size: NA; cdr3_aa: CASSSGTGDSPLHF; cdr3_nt: TGTGCCAGCAGTTCCGGGACAGGGGATTCACCCCTCCACTTT
v_call: TRBV2; j_call: TRBJ1-5; d_call: NA; clone_size: NA; cdr3_aa: CASGGRTVSNQPQHF; cdr3_nt: TGTGCCAGCGGAGGAAGGACAGTAAGCAATCAGCCCCAGCATTTT
v_call: TRBV12-3/TRBV12-4; j_call: TRBJ1-1; d_call: NA; clone_size: NA; cdr3_aa: CASRIYQGTEAFF; cdr3_nt: TGTGCCAGCAGGATTTACCAGGGTACTGAAGCTTTCTTT
v_call: TRBV4-1; j_call: TRBJ2-7; d_call: NA; clone_size: NA; cdr3_aa: CASSRGREDSYEQYF; cdr3_nt: TGCGCCAGCAGCCGTGGCAGGGAAGACTCCTACGAGCAGTACTTC
v_call: TRBV7-8; j_call: TRBJ1-1; d_call: NA; clone_size: NA; cdr3_aa: CASRREGEAFF; cdr3_nt: TGTGCCAGCCGTCGGGAGGGTGAAGCTTTCTTT
v_call: TRBV7-6; j_call: TRBJ1-6; d_call: NA; clone_size: NA; cdr3_aa: CASSLGGTGDSPLHF; cdr3_nt: TGTGCCAGCAGCTTAGGCGGGACGGGGGACTCACCCCTCCACTTT
v_call: TRBV11-2; j_call: TRBJ1-6; d_call: TRBD1; clone_size: once; cdr3_aa: CASSPSGQAYNSPLHF; cdr3_nt: TGTGCCAGCAGTCCCTCGGGACAGGCCTATAATTCACCCCTCCACTTT
v_call: TRBV19; j_call: TRBJ2-7; d_call: NA; clone_size: NA; cdr3_aa: CASSITARAHEQYF; cdr3_nt: TGTGCCAGTAGTATAACGGCCAGGGCCCACGAGCAGTACTTC
v_call: TRBV4-1; j_call: TRBJ1-5; d_call: NA; clone_size: NA; cdr3_aa: CASSQDPGARAQHF; cdr3_nt: TGCGCCAGCAGCCAAGATCCGGGTGCGCGGGCCCAGCATTTT
v_call: TRBV18; j_call: TRBJ1-1; d_call: NA; clone_size: NA; cdr3_aa: CASSLGGGANTEAFF; cdr3_nt: TGTGCCAGCTCCCTGGGGGGGGGCGCGAACACTGAAGCTTTCTTT
v_call: TRBV5-1; j_call: TRBJ1-2; d_call: NA; clone_size: NA; cdr3_aa: CASSRQDTNYGYTF; cdr3_nt: TGCGCCAGCAGCCGACAGGATACTAACTATGGCTACACCTTC
v_call: TRBV7-6; j_call: TRBJ2-5; d_call: NA; clone_size: NA; cdr3_aa: CASSLRGRGPGTQYF; cdr3_nt: TGTGCCAGCAGCTTAAGGGGCAGGGGCCCTGGGACCCAGTACTTC
v_call: TRBV18; j_call: TRBJ1-5; d_call: NA; clone_size: NA; cdr3_aa: CASSKAQGDQPQHF; cdr3_nt: TGTGCCAGCTCAAAAGCCCAGGGTGATCAGCCCCAGCATTTT
v_call: TRBV7-3; j_call: TRBJ2-1; d_call: TRBD1; clone_size: NA; cdr3_aa: CASSTHGTGVYNEQFF; cdr3_nt: TGTGCCAGCAGCACCCACGGGACAGGTGTCTACAATGAGCAGTTCTTC
v_call: TRBV11-2; j_call: TRBJ2-7; d_call: NA; clone_size: NA; cdr3_aa: CASSETVPSYEQYF; cdr3_nt: TGTGCCAGCAGCGAAACAGTTCCATCCTACGAGCAGTACTTC
v_call: TRBV19; j_call: TRBJ2-2; d_call: TRBD2; clone_size: NA; cdr3_aa: CASKRTSGANTGELFF; cdr3_nt: TGTGCCAGTAAACGAACTAGCGGGGCTAACACCGGGGAGCTGTTTTTT
v_call: TRBV10-1; j_call: TRBJ2-7; d_call: NA; clone_size: NA; cdr3_aa: CASNCAGLDEQYF; cdr3_nt: TGCGCCAGCAACTGCGCAGGGCTCGACGAGCAGTACTTC
v_call: TRBV6-5; j_call: TRBJ2-3; d_call: TRBD2; clone_size: NA; cdr3_aa: CASSQFGGNTDTQYF; cdr3_nt: TGTGCCAGCAGCCAATTCGGGGGGAACACAGATACGCAGTATTTT
v_call: TRBV19; j_call: TRBJ2-7; d_call: TRBD1; clone_size: NA; cdr3_aa: CASSFPEGAGEQYF; cdr3_nt: TGTGCCAGTTCCTTCCCAGAGGGGGCGGGCGAGCAGTACTTC
v_call: TRBV10-3; j_call: TRBJ2-1; d_call: TRBD1; clone_size: NA; cdr3_aa: CAISLPGQGNEQFF; cdr3_nt: TGTGCCATCAGCCTCCCGGGACAGGGCAATGAGCAGTTCTTC
v_call: TRBV5-1; j_call: TRBJ2-7; d_call: NA; clone_size: NA; cdr3_aa: CASSLRPGSSYEQYF; cdr3_nt: TGCGCCAGCAGCCTACGGCCGGGTAGCTCCTACGAGCAGTACTTC
v_call: TRBV5-1; j_call: TRBJ2-7; d_call: TRBD1; clone_size: NA; cdr3_aa: CASSISGQGPEQYF; cdr3_nt: TGCGCCAGCAGCATCTCGGGACAGGGCCCCGAGCAGTACTTC
v_call: TRBV7-8; j_call: TRBJ1-2; d_call: NA; clone_size: NA; cdr3_aa: CASSLGGGYTF; cdr3_nt: TGTGCCAGCAGCTTAGGCGGGGGCTACACCTTC
v_call: TRBV27; j_call: TRBJ2-7; d_call: TRBD1; clone_size: NA; cdr3_aa: CASSTGQGPYEQYF; cdr3_nt: TGTGCCAGCAGCACGGGACAGGGGCCCTACGAGCAGTACTTC
v_call: TRBV9; j_call: TRBJ2-5; d_call: TRBD2; clone_size: NA; cdr3_aa: CASSVDSGGQETQYF; cdr3_nt: TGTGCCAGCAGCGTAGATAGCGGGGGCCAAGAGACCCAGTACTTC
v_call: TRBV9; j_call: TRBJ1-5; d_call: NA; clone_size: once; cdr3_aa: CASSVGFGRDQPQHF; cdr3_nt: TGTGCCAGCAGCGTAGGATTCGGCAGGGATCAGCCCCAGCATTTT
v_call: TRBV23-1; j_call: TRBJ2-5; d_call: NA; clone_size: NA; cdr3_aa: CASTLDLLREETQYF; cdr3_nt: TGCGCCAGCACCCTCGATCTCCTCAGGGAAGAGACCCAGTACTTC
v_call: TRBV15; j_call: TRBJ2-2; d_call: TRBD1; clone_size: NA; cdr3_aa: CATSPLTGAGELFF; cdr3_nt: TGTGCCACCAGCCCTTTGACAGGGGCCGGGGAGCTGTTTTTT
v_call: TRBV2; j_call: TRBJ1-1; d_call: NA; clone_size: few; cdr3_aa: CASSEGRDTEAFF; cdr3_nt: TGTGCCAGCAGTGAGGGCCGAGACACTGAAGCTTTCTTT
v_call: TRBV4-2; j_call: TRBJ2-1; d_call: TRBD2; clone_size: once; cdr3_aa: CASSITREGEQFF; cdr3_nt: TGTGCCAGCAGCATAACCCGGGAGGGTGAGCAGTTCTTC
v_call: TRBV7-2; j_call: TRBJ2-3; d_call: TRBD2; clone_size: NA; cdr3_aa: CASSSTGTSGGAQNTQYF; cdr3_nt: TGTGCCAGCAGCTCCACGGGGACTAGCGGGGGGGCTCAAAATACGCAGTATTTT
v_call: TRBV5-6; j_call: TRBJ2-1; d_call: NA; clone_size: NA; cdr3_aa: CASSPLNTDNEQFF; cdr3_nt: TGTGCCAGCAGCCCTCTGAACACCGACAATGAGCAGTTCTTC
v_call: TRBV20-1; j_call: TRBJ1-4; d_call: NA; clone_size: once; cdr3_aa: CSASARRNEKLFF; cdr3_nt: TGCAGTGCTAGTGCCAGGCGAAATGAAAAACTGTTTTTT
v_call: TRBV7-2; j_call: TRBJ1-5; d_call: NA; clone_size: NA; cdr3_aa: CASSSGRGLSNQPQHF; cdr3_nt: TGTGCCAGCAGCTCCGGTCGAGGGTTAAGCAATCAGCCCCAGCATTTT
v_call: TRBV28; j_call: TRBJ2-7; d_call: NA; clone_size: NA; cdr3_aa: CASSVQGELYEQYF; cdr3_nt: TGTGCCAGCAGCGTCCAGGGCGAACTCTACGAGCAGTACTTC